The rows below give T cell receptor beta chains drawn from one sample of a study of cytomegalovirus exposure and HLA in healthy donors. Repertoires were generated with immunoSEQ multiplex PCR, while TCRdb's copy carries only in-frame clones and drops some. The sample has fewer than 200,000 clones, 75% to 90% seen once. Sequencing was carried out using PBMCs. The source of these receptors is a man younger than 30 in good health and CMV-seropositive. Both conserved end residues are part of each CDR3. Fields, in order: V gene, D gene, CDR3 protein. The D gene is left open where the match is weak.

>TRBV6-4|TRBD1
CASSERAGGPYYGYTF
>TRBV7-2|TRBD2
CASSTGLAESYEQYF
>TRBV7-6|-
CASSLDSPGNTDTQYF
>TRBV4-1|-
CASSQPGLGGTYGYTF
>TRBV28|-
CASSLPAGVGYTF
>TRBV4-1|TRBD1
CASSQSGGSRSTDTQYF
>TRBV28|-
CASSLVGGLNNEQFF
>TRBV25-1|-
CASSETQGSSYEQYF
>TRBV2|-
CASKINSGDGSPLHF
>TRBV4-1|TRBD1
CASSQEMGTGNEQYF
>TRBV10-3|-
CAISSPNYGYTF